This T cell receptor beta chain was sequenced in a study of beta chain features in type 1 diabetes. This CDR3 contains 10 residues. CDR1 is LNHDA, CDR2 SQIVND, per germline (reference sequence). Trimming left V 6 bases short and J 8 bases short, with 7 bases between. The entirety of the isolated RNA underwent reverse transcription, so expressed TCRB transcripts were sequenced. Libraries were prepared by immunoSEQ multiplex PCR; TCRdb keeps only in-frame clonotypes and omits some of them. This sample has about 470,000 clones, with approximately 28% found just once. Notes on this clone: Other DNA sequences in this sample translate to the same CDR3.

The sequence was obtained from a man aged 18 to 35 in good health. Sample: naive CD4+ T cells from blood. The chain uses TRBV19 and TRBJ1-2; the D is unclear. CDR3 DNA sequence: TGTGCCAGTAGCCGAGGCGGCTACACCTTC. Its translation: CASSRGGYTF.